Shown below are 2 T cell receptor beta chains from a single sample sequenced in a study of blood T cell repertoires in COVID-19. Repertoires were generated with immunoSEQ multiplex PCR, while TCRdb's copy carries only in-frame clones and drops some. The sample shows 120,000 or so clones, about 70% of them seen only once. Specimen: peripheral blood. The receptors come from a woman aged 60 to 75 with acute or convalescent COVID-19.

The chain couples TRBV14 to TRBJ2-7; D is possibly TRBD1 (5 bases). The CDR3 extends over 15 amino acids. CDR1 and CDR2 from the germline V gene are SGHDN and FVKESK. The V gene lost 1 base and the J gene lost 3 bases, with 13 bases spanning the gap. Written as DNA, the CDR3 is TGTGCCAGCAGCCAAGGTCTCGGCAGGGTCTACGAGCAGTACTTC. It specifies CASSQGLGRVYEQYF.

This clone appeared a single time. This rearrangement joins TRBV6-5 to TRBJ1-3; D is ambiguous. V shed 4 bases and J shed 3 bases, with 10 bases lying between them. Germline values: CDR1 MNHEY, CDR2 SVGAGI. CDR3 length: 14 residues. CDR3 in amino acids: CASSSGGVGNTIYF. In DNA, the CDR3 is TGTGCCAGCAGTTCAGGCGGGGTTGGAAACACCATATATTTT.